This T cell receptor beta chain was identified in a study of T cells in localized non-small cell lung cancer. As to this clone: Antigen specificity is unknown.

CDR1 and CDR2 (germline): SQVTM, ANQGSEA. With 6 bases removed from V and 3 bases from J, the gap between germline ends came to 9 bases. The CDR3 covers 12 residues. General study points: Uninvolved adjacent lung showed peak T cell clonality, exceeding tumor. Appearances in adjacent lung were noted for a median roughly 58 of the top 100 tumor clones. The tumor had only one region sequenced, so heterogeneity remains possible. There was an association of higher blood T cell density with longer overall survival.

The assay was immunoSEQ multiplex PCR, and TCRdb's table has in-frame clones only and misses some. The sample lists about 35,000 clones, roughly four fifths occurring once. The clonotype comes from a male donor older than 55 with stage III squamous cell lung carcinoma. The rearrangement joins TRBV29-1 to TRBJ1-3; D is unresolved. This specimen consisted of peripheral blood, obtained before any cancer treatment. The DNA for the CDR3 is TGCAGCGTGAGGGAGAGTGGAAACACCATATATTTT. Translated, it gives CSVRESGNTIYF.